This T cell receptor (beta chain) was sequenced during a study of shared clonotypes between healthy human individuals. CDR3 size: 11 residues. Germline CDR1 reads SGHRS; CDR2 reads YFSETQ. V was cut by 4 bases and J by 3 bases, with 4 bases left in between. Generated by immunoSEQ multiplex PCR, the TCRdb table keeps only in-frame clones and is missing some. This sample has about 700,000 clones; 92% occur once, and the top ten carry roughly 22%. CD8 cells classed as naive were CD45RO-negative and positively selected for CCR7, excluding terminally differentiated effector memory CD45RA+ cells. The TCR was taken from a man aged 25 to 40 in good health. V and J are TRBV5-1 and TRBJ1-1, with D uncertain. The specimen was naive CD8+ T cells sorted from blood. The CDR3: CASSKDTEAFF. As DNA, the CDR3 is TGCGCCAGCAGCAAAGACACTGAAGCTTTCTTT.